The TCR beta chain under discussion was sequenced for a study of blood T cell repertoires in COVID-19. On the study more broadly: The United States, Italy and Spain supplied acute and convalescent COVID-19 samples. T cells, B-cell-depleted T cells, or PBMCs supplied cDNA or gDNA.

This CDR3 is 13 amino acids long. CDR1 is SGHRS and CDR2 is YFSETQ in the germline V gene. V trimming: 4 bases; J trimming: 3 bases; junction bases outside the gene matches: 4. Under the authors' procedure: Quantification of nucleated cells was approximated via reference gene primer amplification. Using immunoSEQ multiplex PCR, the repertoire was profiled, and TCRdb retains in-frame clones only, with some absent. D and trimming were read from the DNA, whereas the V and J calls and clone size are those reported in that table. The top ten clones hold 1.4% of a sample with about 68,000 clones, 65% to 90% of them seen once.

The clonotype was recovered from a woman in her sixties or seventies with acute or convalescent COVID-19. Sequenced input: peripheral blood. The J gene is TRBJ2-7, the V gene TRBV5-1; 7 bases line up with TRBD2. This chain's CDR3 is CASSPAGNYEQYF. For the CDR3, the DNA is TGCGCCAGCAGCCCAGCGGGAAACTACGAGCAGTACTTC.